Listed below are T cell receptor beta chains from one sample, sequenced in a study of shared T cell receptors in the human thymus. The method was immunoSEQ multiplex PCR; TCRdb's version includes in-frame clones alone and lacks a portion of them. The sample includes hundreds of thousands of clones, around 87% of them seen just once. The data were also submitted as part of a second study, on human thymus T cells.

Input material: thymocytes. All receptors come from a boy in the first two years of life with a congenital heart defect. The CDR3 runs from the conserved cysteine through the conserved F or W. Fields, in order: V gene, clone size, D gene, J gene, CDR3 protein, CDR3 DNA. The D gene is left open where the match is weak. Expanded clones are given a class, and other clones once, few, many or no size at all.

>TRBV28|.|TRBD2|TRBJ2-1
CASSPRTSGRIGEQFF
TGTGCCAGCAGTCCCCGGACTAGCGGGAGGATTGGTGAGCAGTTCTTC
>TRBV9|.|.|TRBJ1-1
CASSVRGQNTEAFF
TGTGCCAGCAGCGTACGGGGACAGAACACTGAAGCTTTCTTT
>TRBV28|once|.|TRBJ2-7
CASSLSFVGRAGFVHEQYF
TGTGCCAGCAGTTTATCTTTTGTGGGTCGGGCAGGGTTTGTACACGAGCAGTACTTC
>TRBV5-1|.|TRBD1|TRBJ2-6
CASSWDRAGANVLTF
TGCGCCAGCAGCTGGGACAGGGCTGGGGCCAACGTCCTGACTTTC
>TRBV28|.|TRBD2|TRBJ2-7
CASRLKREGPYEQYF
TGTGCCAGCAGACTAAAGCGGGAGGGCCCCTACGAGCAGTACTTC
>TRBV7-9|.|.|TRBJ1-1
CASSDKRDTEAFF
TGTGCCAGCAGCGACAAGAGGGATACTGAAGCTTTCTTT
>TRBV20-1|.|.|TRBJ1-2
CSAKGGGGYTF
TGCAGTGCTAAGGGCGGAGGAGGCTACACCTTC
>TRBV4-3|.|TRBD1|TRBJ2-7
CASSPGTGDYEQYF
TGCGCCAGCAGCCCAGGGACAGGGGACTACGAGCAGTACTTC
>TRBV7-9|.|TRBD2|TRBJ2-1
CASSYRTSGNYNEQFF
TGTGCCAGCAGCTACCGGACTAGCGGGAATTACAATGAGCAGTTCTTC
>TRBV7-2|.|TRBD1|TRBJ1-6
CASSFDRGRSSPLHF
TGTGCCAGCAGCTTCGACAGGGGGCGAAGTTCACCCCTCCACTTT
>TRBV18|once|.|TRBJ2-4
CASSPAERLDLAKNIQYF
TGTGCCAGCTCACCGGCAGAACGGCTAGACCTAGCCAAAAACATTCAGTACTTC
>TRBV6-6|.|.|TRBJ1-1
CASKRNDRFLNTEAFF
TGTGCCAGCAAACGCAACGACAGGTTCTTGAACACTGAAGCTTTCTTT
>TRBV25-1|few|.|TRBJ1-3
CASSGSGGTGNTIYF
TGTGCCAGCAGTGGGTCAGGAGGGACTGGAAACACCATATATTTT
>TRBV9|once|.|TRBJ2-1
CASSVFRIGRRNEQFF
TGTGCCAGCAGCGTATTCCGAATCGGGAGAAGGAATGAGCAGTTCTTC
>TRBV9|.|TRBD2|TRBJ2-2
CASALPAGWVTGELFF
TGTGCCAGCGCCCTTCCAGCGGGATGGGTCACCGGGGAGCTGTTTTTT
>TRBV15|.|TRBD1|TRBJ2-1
CATSRDRYDRGLRDEQFF
TGTGCCACCAGCAGAGACCGATACGACAGGGGGCTTAGGGATGAGCAGTTCTTC
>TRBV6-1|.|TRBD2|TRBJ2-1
CAISAGELNNEQFF
TGTGCCATATCGGCGGGAGAGCTGAACAATGAGCAGTTCTTC
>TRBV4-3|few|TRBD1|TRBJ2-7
CASSREAVGPRDRGFCEQYF
TGCGCCAGCAGCCGAGAAGCGGTGGGGCCACGGGACAGGGGATTCTGCGAGCAGTACTTC
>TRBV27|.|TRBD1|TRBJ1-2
CASSPRTGRFYGYTF
TGTGCCAGCAGTCCGCGGACAGGGAGGTTCTATGGCTACACCTTC
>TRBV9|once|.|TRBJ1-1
CASSVRWNTEAFF
TGTGCCAGCAGCGTGCGGTGGAACACTGAAGCTTTCTTT
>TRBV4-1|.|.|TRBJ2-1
CASSQDTGRVPYNEQFF
TGCGCCAGCAGCCAAGACACAGGGAGGGTTCCCTACAATGAGCAGTTCTTC
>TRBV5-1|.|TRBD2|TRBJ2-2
CASSFYLLAGETGELFF
TGCGCCAGCAGCTTTTACCTACTAGCGGGAGAGACCGGGGAGCTGTTTTTT
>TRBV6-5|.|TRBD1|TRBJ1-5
CASSPGTGAFQPQHF
TGTGCCAGCAGCCCCGGGACAGGGGCGTTTCAGCCCCAGCATTTT
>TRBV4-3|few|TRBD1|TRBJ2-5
CASSQDLTDRVQETQYF
TGCGCCAGCAGCCAAGATCTTACGGACAGGGTACAAGAGACCCAGTACTTC
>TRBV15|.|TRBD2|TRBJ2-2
CATSGGLAGVTGELFF
TGTGCCACCAGCGGGGGACTAGCGGGAGTTACCGGGGAGCTGTTTTTT
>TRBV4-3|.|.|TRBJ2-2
CASSQGLRGALVNTGELFF
TGCGCCAGCAGCCAAGGACTTCGGGGGGCCCTAGTGAACACCGGGGAGCTGTTTTTT
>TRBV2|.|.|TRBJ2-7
CASRGLRTGRVLPYEQYF
TGTGCCAGCAGAGGCCTTCGGACAGGGAGGGTCTTACCCTACGAGCAGTACTTC
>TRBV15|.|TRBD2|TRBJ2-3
CATTREGGIDTQYF
TGTGCCACTACCCGGGAGGGTGGCATAGATACGCAGTATTTT
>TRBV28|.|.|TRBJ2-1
CASSLEGPYNEQFF
TGTGCCAGCAGTTTAGAGGGCCCCTACAATGAGCAGTTCTTC
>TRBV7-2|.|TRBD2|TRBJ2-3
CASSPPGAGGTDTQYF
TGTGCCAGCAGCCCCCCCGGAGCGGGGGGAACAGATACGCAGTATTTT